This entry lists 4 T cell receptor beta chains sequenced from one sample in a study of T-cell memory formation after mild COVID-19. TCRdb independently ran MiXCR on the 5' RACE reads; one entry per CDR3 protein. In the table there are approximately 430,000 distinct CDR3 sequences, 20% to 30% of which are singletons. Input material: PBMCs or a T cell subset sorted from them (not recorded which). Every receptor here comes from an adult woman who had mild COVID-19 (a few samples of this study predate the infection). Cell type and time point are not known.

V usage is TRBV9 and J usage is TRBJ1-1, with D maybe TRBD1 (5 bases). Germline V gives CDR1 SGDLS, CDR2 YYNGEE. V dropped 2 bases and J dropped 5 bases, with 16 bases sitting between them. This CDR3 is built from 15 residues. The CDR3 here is CASSVGSTWGTEAFF. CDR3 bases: TGTGCCAGCAGCGTTGGGTCTACCTGGGGGACTGAAGCTTTCTTT.

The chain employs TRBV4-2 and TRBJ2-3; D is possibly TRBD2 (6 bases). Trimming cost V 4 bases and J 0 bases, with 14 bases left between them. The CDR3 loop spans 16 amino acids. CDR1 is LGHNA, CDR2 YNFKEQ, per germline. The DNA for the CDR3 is TGTGCCAGCAGCCTACGATCAAGCGGGAGCACAGATACGCAGTATTTT. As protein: CASSLRSSGSTDTQYF.

CDR3: CASSLGGRDQPQHF. The CDR3 DNA reads TGCGCCAGCAGCTTGGGGGGCAGGGATCAGCCCCAGCATTTT. The genes are TRBV5-1 and TRBJ1-5; the D gene is possibly TRBD1 (5 bases). CDR1 and CDR2 (germline): SGHRS, YFSETQ. V was cut by 0 bases and J by 5 bases, with 9 bases left in between. The length of the CDR3 is 14 residues.

The CDR3 is CATSDPPLGGRHNNEQFF. CDR3 DNA sequence: TGTGCCACCAGTGATCCTCCCCTGGGGGGCCGCCACAACAATGAGCAGTTCTTC. This chain connects TRBV24-1 to TRBJ2-1; D is tentatively TRBD1 or TRBD2 (6 bases each). The CDR3 is made up of 18 amino acids. V was clipped by 3 bases and J by 5 bases, with 22 bases between them. CDR1 and CDR2 from the germline V gene are KGHDR and SFDVKD.